This T cell receptor (beta chain) was observed in a study of CXCR3-negative and CXCR3-positive naive CD8 T cells. Study-level points and caveats: TRBV-TRBJ usage was similar across naive CXCR3 subsets but distinct in memory cells.

A remark on this clonotype: Its specificity is unknown.

Researchers prepared the TRB cDNA libraries using 5' RACE with UMI labels. TCRdb reprocessed the 5' RACE reads; each CDR3 protein has one entry and no DNA is given. The table gives roughly 48,000 distinct CDR3 sequences; the top ten clones make up 14% to 15% of it. The CDR3 length is 15 residues. From germline, CDR1 is LGHNA and CDR2 YNFKEQ. The source material was memory CD8+ T cells from blood. This clonotype originated in a human donor in good health. Some clones in this sample may be carry-over from other donors' samples. The chain has TRBV4-2 and TRBJ2-7. CDR3 in amino acids: CASSQELGGTYEQYF.